These 5 T cell receptor beta chains came from one sample sequenced in a study of T cells after yellow fever vaccination. From the 5' RACE reads, TCRdb called clonotypes with MiXCR, one entry per CDR3 protein. This repertoire shows approximately 600,000 distinct CDR3 sequences, 9% to 15% found once; its top ten account for about 15%. Material: PBMCs, obtained on the day of the yellow fever booster vaccination. The receptor set was obtained from a man aged 25-45 years who received the YFV17D yellow fever vaccine.

This clonotype was observed at least ten times. The chain couples TRBV7-9 to TRBJ2-5; D is unclear. Between the trimmed V and J ends, which lost 3 bases and 13 bases, there was a span of 3 bases. This CDR3 spans 8 amino acids. Germline V gene lookup returns CDR1 SEHNR and CDR2 FQNEAQ (reference sequence). The CDR3 nucleotides read TGTGCCAGCAGCTTTGGGTACTTC. As protein: CASSFGYF.

There are a few counts of this clonotype. The chain's CDR3 is CASSYRTLGREQYF. The DNA for the CDR3 is TGTGCCAGCAGTTACCGGACTTTGGGGCGCGAGCAGTACTTC. This rearrangement joins TRBV6-5 to TRBJ2-7, with D tentatively TRBD1 or TRBD2 (5 bases each). The V gene lost 2 bases and the J gene lost 6 bases, with 14 bases spanning the gap. Germline CDR1 and CDR2: MNHEY and SVGAGI. There are 14 residues in the CDR3.

This clonotype has ten or more counts. This rearrangement joins TRBV7-2 to TRBJ2-7; D not certain. The V gene lost 4 bases and the J gene lost 4 bases, with 11 bases spanning the gap. Germline loops: CDR1 SGHTA, CDR2 FQGNSA. This CDR3 has 13 amino acids. CDR3 in DNA: TGTGCCAGCAGCTCCCTGACCGTGTACGAGCAGTACTTC. Translated: CASSSLTVYEQYF.

In this sample, this clonotype turned up a few times. The chain links TRBV20-1 to TRBJ2-7; 7 bases align to TRBD2. CDR1 is DFQATT, CDR2 SNEGSKA, per germline (reference sequence). This CDR3 has 18 amino acids. J lost 3 bases, V lost 3 bases, and 20 bases had no gene match. The CDR3 coding sequence is TGCAGTGCTAGTTTGTGGGGAGGGGCTAGCGGACAAAACTACGAGCAGTACTTC. Residues: CSASLWGGASGQNYEQYF.

This clonotype has only a few counts. The chain uses TRBV20-1 and TRBJ2-1; the match to TRBD2 covers 9 bases. The CDR3 sequence is 13 residues long. V shed 6 bases, J shed 10 bases, and the junction held 10 bases outside the gene matches. CDR1 DFQATT and CDR2 SNEGSKA come from the germline V gene (reference sequence). CDR3 loop: CSAWREAGGEQFF. The CDR3 DNA is TGCAGTGCCTGGCGGGAGGCGGGGGGGGAGCAGTTCTTC.